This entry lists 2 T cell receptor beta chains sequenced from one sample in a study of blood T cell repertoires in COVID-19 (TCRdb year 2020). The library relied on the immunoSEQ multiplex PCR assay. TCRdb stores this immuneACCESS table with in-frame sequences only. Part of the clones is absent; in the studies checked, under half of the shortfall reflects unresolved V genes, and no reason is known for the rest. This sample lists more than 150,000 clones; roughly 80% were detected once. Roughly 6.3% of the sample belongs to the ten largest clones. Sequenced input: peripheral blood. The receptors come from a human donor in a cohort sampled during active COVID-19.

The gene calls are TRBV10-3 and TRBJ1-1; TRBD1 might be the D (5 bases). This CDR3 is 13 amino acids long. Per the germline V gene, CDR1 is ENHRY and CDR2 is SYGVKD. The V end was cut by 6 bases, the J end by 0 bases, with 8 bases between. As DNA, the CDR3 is TGTGCCATCAGACAGGAAATGAACACTGAAGCTTTCTTT. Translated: CAIRQEMNTEAFF.

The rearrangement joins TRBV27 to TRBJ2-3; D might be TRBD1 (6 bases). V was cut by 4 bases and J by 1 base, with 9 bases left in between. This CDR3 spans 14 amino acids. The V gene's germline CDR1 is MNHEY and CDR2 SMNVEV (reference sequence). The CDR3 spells CASSWGRGTDTQYF. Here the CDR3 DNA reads TGTGCCAGCAGTTGGGGGCGAGGCACAGATACGCAGTATTTT.